This TCR beta chain was documented in a study of T cells in localized non-small cell lung cancer. Assay: immunoSEQ multiplex PCR; the TCRdb copy retains only in-frame clones and omits some. The repertoire holds 70,000 to 75,000 clones, with 84% as singletons. The clonotype comes from a female donor aged 60 or older with stage I lung adenocarcinoma. The specimen was peripheral blood, collected before any cancer treatment.

CDR3 sequence reads: CSVEQPETQYF. The DNA of the CDR3 is TGCAGCGTTGAACAGCCAGAGACCCAGTACTTC. The V gene is TRBV29-1, the J gene TRBJ2-5; D gene unclear. Germline V gives CDR1 SQVTM, CDR2 ANQGSEA. Trimming removed 2 bases from V and 4 bases from J, with 5 bases in between. The CDR3 contains 11 residues.